This TCR beta chain derives from a study of T cells in Graves' hyperthyroidism and ophthalmopathy. V trimming: 2 bases; J trimming: 7 bases; junction bases outside the gene matches: 7. CDR3 length: 16 residues. In germline, CDR1 is SGHVS, CDR2 FQNEAQ. Amplification yielded TCR beta CDR3 regions, with RNA transcripts as the source. The HTBI set primed first-round TCR CDR3 RT-PCR. One entry per CDR3 protein, called by TCRdb with MiXCR from the multiplex PCR reads. Of 500,000 or so distinct CDR3 sequences in the sample, 15% to 20% were seen once. The origin of this receptor is a woman under 30 with Graves' ophthalmopathy. This chain uses TRBV7-8 with TRBJ2-7, with TRBD2 matching over 14 bases. Sequences were obtained from blood. The CDR3 sequence is CASSLFGLAGGLEQYF. CDR3 nucleotide sequence: TGTGCCAGCAGCTTATTTGGACTAGCGGGAGGTCTTGAGCAGTACTTC.